These 5 T cell receptor beta chains share one sample of origin, sequenced in a study of cytomegalovirus exposure and HLA in healthy donors. Primers for the PCR totalled 60 Vbeta and 13 Jbeta. Clones were read by immunoSEQ multiplex PCR, and TCRdb kept only the in-frame ones, dropping some. The sample includes approximately 170,000 clones, approximately 79% seen only once; the top ten take around 2%. Sequenced material: PBMCs. These receptors were collected from a human donor in good health.

The chain carries TRBV5-6 and TRBJ1-5, with D possibly being TRBD1 (5 bases). Germline V CDR1 and CDR2: SGHDT, YYEEEE. Between the trimmed V and J ends, which lost 0 bases and 2 bases, there was a span of 12 bases. The CDR3 is made up of 16 amino acids. CDR3 in DNA: TGTGCCAGCAGCTTGGCCGTAGGGGCGGGCAATCAGCCCCAGCATTTT. Translation gives CASSLAVGAGNQPQHF. The full variable domain, its missing parts supplied by reference TRBV5-6 and TRBJ1-5, is DAGVTQSPTHLIKTRGQQVTLRCSPKSGHDTVSWYQQALGQGPQFIFQYYEEEERQRGNFPDRFSGHQFPNYSSELNVNALLLGDSALYLCASSLAVGAGNQPQHFGDGTRLSIL.

V and J are TRBV4-3 and TRBJ1-6; D not resolved. The CDR3 extends over 16 amino acids. The V end was cut by 0 bases, the J end by 4 bases, with 10 bases between. CDR1 and CDR2 from the germline V gene are LGHNA and YSLEER. For the CDR3, the DNA is TGCGCCAGCAGCCAAGACAAGACTTCTTATAATTCACCCCTCCACTTT. Encoded protein: CASSQDKTSYNSPLHF.

The chain joins TRBV7-6 to TRBJ2-2, with TRBD2 as a possible D gene (6 bases). The CDR3 extends over 14 amino acids. The V gene lost 5 bases and the J gene lost 7 bases, with 14 bases spanning the gap. In germline, CDR1 is SGHVS, CDR2 FNYEAQ. In DNA form, the CDR3 reads TGTGCCAGCAGCCCCTTCCCTAGCGACGGGGAGCTGTTTTTT. Residues: CASSPFPSDGELFF.

The gene calls are TRBV13 and TRBJ2-7; 7 bases line up with TRBD1. This CDR3 comprises 15 residues. The germline CDR1 and CDR2 sequences are PRHDT and FYEKMQ (reference sequence). Unmatched junction bases numbered 10, after V lost 8 bases and J lost 0 bases. CDR3 sequence: CASALGGLTSYEQYF. The CDR3 DNA reads TGTGCCAGCGCCCTAGGGGGCCTCACCTCCTACGAGCAGTACTTC.

V usage is TRBV9 and J usage is TRBJ1-2; D gene ambiguous. CDR1 is SGDLS and CDR2 is YYNGEE in the germline V gene. Trimming cost V 3 bases and J 2 bases, with 17 bases left between them. The CDR3 is made up of 16 amino acids. CDR3 residues: CASSGRWGDTNYGYTF. The CDR3 DNA sequence: TGTGCCAGCAGCGGAAGATGGGGAGACACGAACTATGGCTACACCTTC.